This T cell receptor (beta chain) was captured by sequencing in a study of cytomegalovirus exposure and HLA in healthy donors. PCR employed 60 Vbeta and 13 Jbeta primers. Libraries were prepared by immunoSEQ multiplex PCR; TCRdb keeps only in-frame clonotypes and omits some of them. The table lists approximately 100,000 clones, over 75% of them singletons. Study results and caveats: A prior analysis recorded that most TCR beta V segments were productive about 87% or about 30% of the time. The authors later found most CMV-associated TCR beta chains appeared HLA-restricted. An Asian-associated ancestry cluster reportedly showed fewer N-insertions than the roughly 600-donor mean in a later analysis.

Turning to this clone: Its antigen remains unidentified. At one end the junction does not follow the germline gene, possibly because of a read error.

The germline V gene has CDR1 SEHNR and CDR2 FQNEAQ (reference sequence). The length of the CDR3 is 14 residues. The clonotype comes from a man aged 35-49 years in good health and CMV-seropositive. The specimen was PBMCs. The J gene is TRBJ2-7, the V gene TRBV7-9; TRBD1 matches 9 bases. CDR3: CSSSGDRDSYEQYF. In DNA form, the CDR3 reads TGTTCCAGCAGCGGGGACAGGGACTCCTACGAGCAGTACTTC.